This entry lists 23 T cell receptor beta chains sequenced from one sample in a study of blood T cell repertoires in COVID-19. This table comes from immunoSEQ multiplex PCR, and its TCRdb copy is limited to in-frame clones, with some not included. The sample has a few hundred thousand clones, about four fifths seen once. Sequenced material: peripheral blood. The receptors derive from a woman aged 60-75 years with acute or convalescent COVID-19.

The V call is TRBV19, the J call TRBJ1-6; 8 nucleotides line up with TRBD1. Germline V gives CDR1 LNHDA, CDR2 SQIVND (reference sequence). The V gene end was trimmed by 6 bases and the J gene end by 6 bases; junction bases not matched to a gene: 4. This CDR3 is 14 amino acids long. The CDR3 DNA reads as TGTGCCAGTAGACAAGACAGGGGTAATTCACCCCTCCACTTT. This encodes CASRQDRGNSPLHF.

In its sample, this clone was seen a few times. The chain joins TRBV7-3 to TRBJ2-2; D is unclear. Germline CDR1 and CDR2: SGHTA and FQGTGA. The CDR3 spans 12 residues. V shed 5 bases and J shed 9 bases, with 10 bases lying between them. This CDR3 reads CASSTNSRELFF. CDR3 nucleotides: TGTGCCAGCAGCACTAATAGCCGGGAGCTGTTTTTT. Full variable domain (rest looked up from reference TRBV7-3 and TRBJ2-2): GAGVSQTPSNKVTEKGKYVELRCDPISGHTALYWYRQSLGQGPEFLIYFQGTGAADDSGLPNDRFFAVRPEGSVSTLKIQRTERGDSAVYLCASSTNSRELFFGEGSRLTVL.

The chain links TRBV30 to TRBJ2-2; 8 bases are a match to TRBD1. V dropped 3 bases and J dropped 4; count of bases not matched to a gene: 1. The germline CDR1 and CDR2 sequences are GTSNPN and SVGIG (reference sequence). CDR3 length: 13 residues. CDR3: CAWSDRGTGELFF. The CDR3 DNA is TGTGCCTGGAGCGACAGGGGCACCGGGGAGCTGTTTTTT.

The rearrangement joins TRBV6-6 to TRBJ1-6; 8 bases match TRBD1. This CDR3 contains 16 residues. In germline, CDR1 is MNHNY, CDR2 SVGAGI (reference sequence). The ends lost 5 bases at V and 9 bases at J; junction bases unmatched: 12. The chain's CDR3 is CASSRLVDREGSPLHF. In nucleotides, the CDR3 is TGTGCCAGCAGTCGACTCGTGGACAGGGAGGGTTCACCCCTCCACTTT.

The V and J genes are TRBV7-9 and TRBJ2-3, with a possible D match to TRBD2 (5 bases). Trimming cost V 5 bases and J 2 bases, with 11 bases left between them. The CDR3 length is 14 residues. Germline loops: CDR1 SEHNR, CDR2 FQNEAQ (reference sequence). The DNA for the CDR3 is TGTGCCAGCAGCCCAGGACTTCCCACAGATACGCAGTATTTT. It is translated as CASSPGLPTDTQYF.

The rearrangement joins TRBV10-3 to TRBJ1-2; a possible D gene is TRBD1 (5 bases). Deletions cut 2 bases from V and 4 bases from J, with 14 bases between. Per the germline V gene, CDR1 is ENHRY and CDR2 is SYGVKD. The CDR3 has 15 residues. The CDR3 spells CAISELGVQSYGYTF. The DNA for the CDR3 is TGTGCCATCAGTGAGCTAGGGGTTCAAAGCTATGGCTACACCTTC.

The chain is built from TRBV12-3 or TRBV12-4 and TRBJ1-4, with D tentatively TRBD1 (5 bases). This CDR3 comprises 12 residues. Trimming shortened V by 5 bases and J by 7 bases, and 8 bases separated the two germline ends. CDR3 sequence reads: CASSQGAEKLFF. The CDR3 DNA is TGTGCCAGCAGTCAAGGGGCTGAAAAACTGTTTTTT.

The rearrangement joins TRBV19 to TRBJ1-5; D gene uncertain. The CDR3 runs 16 residues. In germline, CDR1 is LNHDA, CDR2 SQIVND (reference sequence). V lost 3 bases and J 2 bases, leaving 14 bases between the germline ends. The CDR3 DNA is TGTGCCAGTAGTATGGCCGGAGGGAGGGGCAATCAGCCCCAGCATTTT. It specifies CASSMAGGRGNQPQHF.

The chain uses TRBV29-1 and TRBJ2-3, with TRBD2 matching 9 bases. CDR3 length equals 16 residues. The germline gives CDR1 SQVTM, CDR2 ANQGSEA. V was clipped by 4 bases and J by 2 bases; unmatched bases: 10. The CDR3 sequence is CSVGGLVAGVTDTQYF. CDR3 coding DNA: TGCAGCGTTGGCGGATTGGTAGCGGGGGTCACAGATACGCAGTATTTT.

The chain recombines TRBV9 with TRBJ1-2, with a possible D match to TRBD1 (6 bases). From germline, CDR1 is SGDLS and CDR2 YYNGEE. The V end was cut by 3 bases, the J end by 5 bases, with 14 bases between. This CDR3 has 14 amino acids. The CDR3 sequence is CASSANRVGYGYTF. DNA of the CDR3: TGTGCCAGCAGCGCAAACAGGGTTGGGTATGGCTACACCTTC.

The chain employs TRBV28 and TRBJ1-2; unclear D gene. Germline CDR1 MDHEN, CDR2 SYDVKM. The length of the CDR3 is 16 residues. Trimming took off 3 bases at V and 4 bases at J, with 18 bases between the two ends. As DNA, the CDR3 is TGTGCCAGCAGTTTGTTCTTCTCCCGGGTGGGCTATGGCTACACCTTC. Translated, it gives CASSLFFSRVGYGYTF.

The J gene is TRBJ2-3, the V gene TRBV18, with 7 bases aligning to TRBD1. The junction had 9 bases not matched to a gene; V was cut back by 6 bases and J by 3 bases. The CDR3 consists of 15 residues. Germline CDR1 is KGHSH and CDR2 is LQKENI. The CDR3 is CASSPRQGNTDTQYF. DNA of the CDR3: TGTGCCAGCTCTCCGCGACAGGGTAATACAGATACGCAGTATTTT.

This rearrangement joins TRBV2 to TRBJ1-2, with 7 bases matching TRBD1. Germline V gene lookup returns CDR1 SNHLY and CDR2 FYNNEI. CDR3 length: 14 amino acids. V trimming: 7 bases; J trimming: 3 bases; junction bases outside the gene matches: 8. The chain's CDR3 is CASTKKGAYYGYTF. In DNA form, the CDR3 reads TGTGCCAGCACCAAGAAGGGGGCCTACTATGGCTACACCTTC.

V gene TRBV11-2 combines with J gene TRBJ2-1; 12 nucleotides align to TRBD2. The CDR3 has 18 residues. Per the germline V gene, CDR1 is SGHAT and CDR2 is FQNNGV. V lost 5 bases, J lost 2 bases, and 10 bases stayed unmatched. This chain's CDR3 is CASSRIKTSGGPYNEQFF. The DNA for the CDR3 is TGTGCCAGCAGCCGAATTAAGACTAGCGGGGGCCCCTACAATGAGCAGTTCTTC.

In its sample, this clone was seen once. The gene calls are TRBV7-2 and TRBJ1-2, with D maybe TRBD1 (6 bases). Germline V gene sequence: CDR1 SGHTA, CDR2 FQGNSA. The CDR3 spans 12 residues. Trimming stripped 4 bases from V and 3 bases from J, with 6 bases between. In nucleotides, the CDR3 is TGTGCCAGCAGCTACAGGGACTATGGCTACACCTTC. Encoded protein: CASSYRDYGYTF.

J is TRBJ2-3 and V is TRBV4-2; 9 nucleotides agree with TRBD2. This CDR3 has 16 residues. The germline V gene encodes CDR1 LGHNA and CDR2 YNFKEQ. With 3 bases clipped from V and 2 bases from J, the junction kept 6 bases outside the gene matches. The CDR3 here is CASSHAGGQDTDTQYF. DNA of the CDR3: TGTGCCAGCAGCCACGCGGGGGGGCAAGACACAGATACGCAGTATTTT.

V usage is TRBV7-2 and J usage is TRBJ1-4, with 7 bases fitting TRBD1. Losses at the gene ends were 5 bases for V and 4 bases for J; bases not matched to a gene: 16. The CDR3 is made up of 18 amino acids. Germline loops: CDR1 SGHTA, CDR2 FQGNSA. This chain's CDR3 is CASSPLSRGVFSNEKLFF. CDR3 sequence (DNA): TGTGCCAGCAGCCCGTTGTCCAGGGGGGTGTTTAGTAATGAAAAACTGTTTTTT.

V and J are TRBV6-5 and TRBJ1-1, with D possibly being TRBD1 (5 bases). Germline loops: CDR1 MNHEY, CDR2 SVGAGI. This CDR3 has 13 residues. Trimming took off 6 bases at V and 3 bases at J, with 11 bases between the two ends. The CDR3 spells CASSRGVDTEAFF. CDR3 sequence (DNA): TGTGCCAGCAGCCGGGGGGTGGACACTGAAGCTTTCTTT.

The V gene is TRBV4-2, the J gene TRBJ2-1; D gene unclear. Per the germline V gene, CDR1 is LGHNA and CDR2 is YNFKEQ. The CDR3 is 14 amino acids. Trimming took off 0 bases at V and 8 bases at J, with 11 bases between the two ends. The CDR3 coding sequence is TGTGCCAGCAGCCAAGAGGCCCTGGCGGATGAGCAGTTCTTC. It translates to CASSQEALADEQFF.

The chain is built from TRBV4-2 and TRBJ2-1, with 10 bases matching TRBD2. With V trimmed by 0 bases and J by 9 bases, 5 bases remained unmatched. CDR3 length: 15 amino acids. Per germline, CDR1 LGHNA and CDR2 YNFKEQ. CDR3 nucleotide sequence: TGTGCCAGCAGCCAAGAGAAGCGGGGGGGCAGTGAGCAGTTCTTC. This sequence encodes CASSQEKRGGSEQFF.

There are a few counts of this clone. The chain is built from TRBV9 and TRBJ2-1; D possibly corresponds to TRBD1 (5 bases). The germline CDR1 and CDR2 sequences are SGDLS and YYNGEE. This CDR3 is 15 amino acids long. V was shortened by 0 bases and J by 6 bases, with 13 bases between the two germline ends. The CDR3 nucleotides read TGTGCCAGCAGCGTAGAGGGGCTTCTTGGCAATGAGCAGTTCTTC. This gives the protein CASSVEGLLGNEQFF.

This clone was recorded only once. Different DNA sequences within this sample yield the same CDR3. V gene TRBV20-1 combines with J gene TRBJ2-3; D gene ambiguous. CDR1 and CDR2 (germline): DFQATT, SNEGSKA (reference sequence). The CDR3 length is 11 residues. V was shortened by 6 bases and J by 3 bases, with 7 bases between the two germline ends. Here the CDR3 reads CSARLTDTQYF. CDR3 in DNA: TGCAGTGCCCGACTGACAGATACGCAGTATTTT.

This chain joins TRBV6-5 and TRBJ1-5, with D hard to call. The CDR3 covers 15 residues. Trimming cost V 4 bases and J 3 bases, with 13 bases left between them. The germline V gene has CDR1 MNHEY and CDR2 SVGAGI. The CDR3: CASSLHWAPNQPQHF. Here the CDR3 DNA reads TGTGCCAGCAGTTTGCACTGGGCCCCCAATCAGCCCCAGCATTTT.